Listed below are T cell receptor beta chains from one sample, sequenced in a study of regulatory and conventional T cells in RAG deficiency. Profiled with immunoSEQ multiplex PCR; TCRdb holds only in-frame clones, not every one. The repertoire has fewer than 35,000 clones, 70% to 90% of them found once; the top ten carry around 5%. These records were also assigned to another study, of regulatory T cells.

The material sequenced was CD8+ T cells sorted from blood. Source of these receptors: a human donor in good health. Each CDR3 is given with its conserved first and last residue. The D gene is left open where the match is weak. Clone sizes are given selectively: once, few, many, or a class where the clone is expanded.

size: NA; D: TRBD1; J: TRBJ2-3; V: TRBV11-2; DNA: TGTGCCAGCAGCTTAGAACGACAGGGGTCGGGCCGCCCAGATACGCAGTATTTT; CDR3: CASSLERQGSGRPDTQYF
size: NA; D: NA; J: TRBJ2-2; V: TRBV6-6; DNA: TGTGCCAGCAGTTACTCCGCAGACCCCGGGGAGCTGTTTTTT; CDR3: CASSYSADPGELFF
size: once; D: NA; J: TRBJ2-4; V: TRBV7-8; DNA: TGTGCCAGCAGCCCCGAGGGAAACATTCAGTACTTC; CDR3: CASSPEGNIQYF
size: few; D: NA; J: TRBJ2-7; V: TRBV15; DNA: TGTGCCACCAGCAGAGATCCCCAGCGGACGGAGACCTACGAGCAGTACTTC; CDR3: CATSRDPQRTETYEQYF
size: NA; D: NA; J: TRBJ1-1; V: TRBV11-2; DNA: TGTGCCAGCAGCTTAGAACTCAGGAACACTGAAGCTTTCTTT; CDR3: CASSLELRNTEAFF
size: NA; D: TRBD2; J: TRBJ2-3; V: TRBV6-4; DNA: TGTGCCAGCACCGACAGCGGGAAGGACACAGATACGCAGTATTTT; CDR3: CASTDSGKDTDTQYF
size: NA; D: NA; J: TRBJ2-1; V: TRBV5-1; DNA: TGCGCCAGCAATGGGGCTTACGAGCAGTTCTTC; CDR3: CASNGAYEQFF
size: NA; D: NA; J: TRBJ2-3; V: TRBV5-4; DNA: TGTGCCAGCAGCTTGACAGGGTTCGGCCCAGATACGCAGTATTTT; CDR3: CASSLTGFGPDTQYF
size: NA; D: NA; J: TRBJ1-1; V: TRBV5-1; DNA: TGCGCCAGCAGCCTGGCAGGTGTCGAGACTGAAGCTTTCTTT; CDR3: CASSLAGVETEAFF
size: NA; D: NA; J: TRBJ2-2; V: TRBV7-2; DNA: TGTGCCAGCAGCTTAGTAACCGGGGAGCTGTTTTTT; CDR3: CASSLVTGELFF
size: NA; D: NA; J: TRBJ1-2; V: TRBV27; DNA: TGTGCCAGCGGAAAGGGGACGCTTGGCTACACCTTC; CDR3: CASGKGTLGYTF
size: NA; D: NA; J: TRBJ2-4; V: TRBV5-1; DNA: TGCGCCAGCAGCTTGGGGACCGGGGGATCAAACATTCAGTACTTC; CDR3: CASSLGTGGSNIQYF
size: NA; D: TRBD1; J: TRBJ1-1; V: TRBV7-9; DNA: TGTGCCAGCAGCCGGGACAGAAAAAAAGAAGCTTTCTTT; CDR3: CASSRDRKKEAFF
size: NA; D: TRBD1; J: TRBJ2-1; V: TRBV7-9; DNA: TGTGCCAGCAGGGGGACAGGGCTGGGCTTCAATGAGCAGTTCTTC; CDR3: CASRGTGLGFNEQFF
size: NA; D: NA; J: TRBJ1-4; V: TRBV5-1; DNA: TGCGCCAGCAGCACAGAAGGGACGGAAGAAAAACTGTTTTTT; CDR3: CASSTEGTEEKLFF
size: once; D: NA; J: TRBJ1-5; V: TRBV7-8; DNA: TGTGCCAGCACTACGGGTGGAGGGTTGGGCAATCAGCCCCAGCATTTT; CDR3: CASTTGGGLGNQPQHF
size: NA; D: TRBD2; J: TRBJ2-5; V: TRBV7-9; DNA: TGTGCCAGCAGCTTTCTAGCGGGAGTGGGTGAGACCCAGTACTTC; CDR3: CASSFLAGVGETQYF
size: NA; D: NA; J: TRBJ2-7; V: TRBV10-3; DNA: TGTGCCATCAGTTTACGGTCGCCCGACGAGCAGTACTTC; CDR3: CAISLRSPDEQYF
size: NA; D: TRBD1; J: TRBJ1-1; V: TRBV28; DNA: TGTGCCAGCAGTCTGACAGGGGGGGACACTGAAGCTTTCTTT; CDR3: CASSLTGGDTEAFF